This TCR beta chain was identified during a study of T cells in Graves' hyperthyroidism and ophthalmopathy. Amplification yielded TCR beta CDR3 regions, with RNA transcripts as the source. With the HTBI primer set, the TCR CDR3 went through a first round of RT-PCR. From the multiplex PCR reads, TCRdb called clonotypes with MiXCR, one entry per CDR3 protein. Of fewer than 650,000 distinct CDR3 sequences in the sample, 14% are singletons; the top ten hold 6.5% to 9%. Ophthalmopathy patients all had a Clinical Activity Score of at least 3, a NOSPECS grade of at least 4 and disease under 3 months old. In making diagnoses, clinical symptoms, serum thyroxine and TRAb, thyroid ultrasound and orbital computed tomography were all used. V was shortened by 2 bases and J by 1 base, with 6 bases between the two germline ends. The CDR3 covers 13 residues. Germline V lookup: CDR1 GTSNPN, CDR2 SVGIG (reference sequence).

Sequencing was performed on blood. The chain is built from TRBV30 and TRBJ1-5; no clear D gene. This clonotype was obtained from a woman aged 18 to 35 with Graves' ophthalmopathy. The CDR3 DNA is TGTGCCTGGAGTCCCCGGAGCAATCAGCCCCAGCATTTT. It specifies CAWSPRSNQPQHF.